This TCR beta chain originates from a study of cytomegalovirus exposure and HLA in healthy donors. Amplification used 60 Vbeta primers and 13 Jbeta primers. Per the original methods: Roughly 10 million shared chains were among 80 million or so unique TCR beta chains counted in a later analysis. TCRdb keeps only in-frame clones here, not all; method: immunoSEQ multiplex PCR. V and J calls and clone size come straight from that table; D and trimming were deduced from the DNA. The top ten clones hold more than 3.5% of a sample with around 85,000 clones, approximately 75% of them seen once. Germline CDR1 reads LNHDA; CDR2 reads SQIVND (reference sequence). The CDR3 runs to 15 residues. After removal of 7 bases from V and 3 bases from J, the junction contained 9 bases not matched to a gene. The sample holds a few counts of this clone. What it binds is unknown. General study points: Reports indicated that the classifier achieved high specificity and sensitivity in diagnosing cytomegalovirus status.

The clonotype originates from a man aged 60 to 69 in good health and CMV-seronegative. The source material was PBMCs. This chain uses TRBV19 with TRBJ2-7; 10 bases align to TRBD1. The DNA for the CDR3 is TGTGCCAGTACCCCCAGGGGGGACAGGGGCTACGAGCAGTACTTC. This sequence encodes CASTPRGDRGYEQYF.